This is a list of T cell receptor beta chains from one sample in a study of patients with pleural tuberculosis. One entry per CDR3 protein results from TCRdb running MiXCR on the reads. The sample consists of 45,000 to 60,000 distinct CDR3 sequences, about 7.3% of them appearing once. Receptors originate from a human donor with pleural tuberculosis. Each CDR3 is given with its conserved first and last residue. Fields, in order: J gene, V gene, clone size, D gene, CDR3 protein, CDR3 DNA. D genes are given only for firm matches. Rows give clone size only sometimes, using once, few, many, or a class for an expanded clone.

j_gene: TRBJ2-3; v_gene: TRBV6-1; abundance: many; d_gene: -; CDR3aa: CASRQLGTTDTQYF; CDR3nt: TGTGCCAGCAGACAACTGGGGACAACAGATACGCAGTATTTT
j_gene: TRBJ1-1; v_gene: TRBV27; abundance: many; d_gene: TRBD1; CDR3aa: CASSLNRGLRTEAFF; CDR3nt: TGTGCCAGCAGTCTGAACAGGGGGCTAAGAACTGAAGCTTTCTTT
j_gene: TRBJ2-4; v_gene: TRBV20-1; abundance: many; d_gene: TRBD2; CDR3aa: CSAVGLAGKNIQYF; CDR3nt: TGCAGTGCTGTAGGACTAGCGGGAAAAAACATTCAGTACTTC
j_gene: TRBJ2-3; v_gene: TRBV10-3; abundance: -; d_gene: -; CDR3aa: CATSGGMADTQYF; CDR3nt: TGTGCCACGTCTGGCGGGATGGCAGATACGCAGTATTTT
j_gene: TRBJ1-2; v_gene: TRBV6-5; abundance: -; d_gene: -; CDR3aa: CASSSSGGRAFF; CDR3nt: TGTGCCAGCAGTTCCTCGGGGGGGCGGGCTTTCTTC
j_gene: TRBJ2-2; v_gene: TRBV4-2; abundance: few; d_gene: TRBD2; CDR3aa: CASSPAGGGTGELFF; CDR3nt: TGTGCCAGCAGCCCGGCGGGAGGAGGGACCGGGGAGCTGTTTTTT
j_gene: TRBJ2-3; v_gene: TRBV24-1; abundance: many; d_gene: TRBD1; CDR3aa: CATSDPAWTGIADTQYF; CDR3nt: TGTGCCACCAGTGATCCGGCCTGGACAGGGATCGCAGATACGCAGTATTTT
j_gene: TRBJ2-7; v_gene: TRBV2; abundance: few; d_gene: -; CDR3aa: CASRRPASSYEQYF; CDR3nt: TGTGCCAGCAGGCGACCGGCTTCTTCCTACGAGCAGTACTTC
j_gene: TRBJ1-1; v_gene: TRBV18; abundance: many; d_gene: -; CDR3aa: CASSPAQNMNTEAFF; CDR3nt: TGTGCCAGCTCACCTGCCCAGAACATGAACACTGAAGCTTTCTTT
j_gene: TRBJ2-1; v_gene: TRBV25-1; abundance: many; d_gene: -; CDR3aa: CASLPDWGDEQFF; CDR3nt: TGTGCCAGCCTCCCTGACTGGGGGGATGAGCAGTTCTTC